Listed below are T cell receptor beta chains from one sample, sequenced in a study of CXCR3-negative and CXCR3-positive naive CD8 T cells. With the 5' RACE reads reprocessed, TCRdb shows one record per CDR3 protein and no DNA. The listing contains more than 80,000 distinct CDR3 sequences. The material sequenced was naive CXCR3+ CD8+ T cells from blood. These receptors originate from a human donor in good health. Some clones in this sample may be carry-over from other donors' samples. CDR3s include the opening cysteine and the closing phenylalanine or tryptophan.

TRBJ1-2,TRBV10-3,CAITSGYGYTF
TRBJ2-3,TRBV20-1,CSARDRGSSYTDTQYF
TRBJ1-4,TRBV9,CASSAGTANEKLFF
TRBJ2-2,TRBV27,CASSISNTGELFF
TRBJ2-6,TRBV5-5,CASSLNRAAGANVLTF
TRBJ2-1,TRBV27,CASLPLIDSGRFRNEQFF
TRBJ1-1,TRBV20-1,CSAGGTGHTEAFF
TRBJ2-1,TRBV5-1,CASSLAGPVNEQLF
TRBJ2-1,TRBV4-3,CASSPLAGGVDEQFF
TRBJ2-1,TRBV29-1,CSVELPGQGLEFF
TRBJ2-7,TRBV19,CASSSGGGNSYEQYF
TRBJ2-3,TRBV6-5,CASSYGRARLGTDTQYF
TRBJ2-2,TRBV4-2,CASSQEGRDSLTGELFF
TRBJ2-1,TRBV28,CASSLSYHGNEQFF
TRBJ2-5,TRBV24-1,CATGGPSGGQETQYF
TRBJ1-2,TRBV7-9,CATFPPGLYGYTF
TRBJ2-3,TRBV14,CASSSRAGGADTQYF
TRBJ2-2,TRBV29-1,CSWGNRGQNTGELFF
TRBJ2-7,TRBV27,CASSSGTYGVSYYEQYF
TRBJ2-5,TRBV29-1,CSVPLGERTQYF
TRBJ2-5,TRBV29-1,CSAWEVQETQYF
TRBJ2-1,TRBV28,CASLPGQGASEQFF
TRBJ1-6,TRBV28,CASSPGTDNNSPLHF
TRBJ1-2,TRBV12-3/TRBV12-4,CASSSPGDRGEFYGYTF
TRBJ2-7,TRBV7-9,CASSLVGTGSDEQYF
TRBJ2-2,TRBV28,CASSGEVGIGELLF
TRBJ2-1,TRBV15,CATSREGTSYNEQFF
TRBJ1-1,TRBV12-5,CASGYGTGGNTEAFF
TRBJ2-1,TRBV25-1,CASSDLEVSYNEQFF
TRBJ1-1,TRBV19,CASSSGQNTEAFF
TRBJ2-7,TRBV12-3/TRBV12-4,CASSLAALGFHGEQYF
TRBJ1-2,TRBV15,CATSFDRGQFYGYTF
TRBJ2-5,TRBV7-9,CASSPKAGLGETQYF
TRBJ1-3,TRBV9,CASSATGINSGNTIYF
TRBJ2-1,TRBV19,CASTRGSYNEQFF
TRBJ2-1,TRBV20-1,CSARFFGGRDEQFF
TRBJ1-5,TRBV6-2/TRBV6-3,CASSYSPERNQPQHF
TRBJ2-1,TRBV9,CASSVALLAGLVDEQFF
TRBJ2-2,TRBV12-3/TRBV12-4,CASSPRPGTTGELFF
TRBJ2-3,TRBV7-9,CASSSNSGRNRSTDTQYF
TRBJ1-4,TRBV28,CASSQYRTGGTEKLFF
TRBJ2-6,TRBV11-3,CASSTTTHSDPGANVLTF
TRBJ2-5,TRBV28,CASSLFREGETQYF
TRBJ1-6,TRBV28,CASRYRARDSPLHF
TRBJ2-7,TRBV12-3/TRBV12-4,CASSSTGPADEQYF
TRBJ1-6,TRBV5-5,CASSFGQGDSPLHF
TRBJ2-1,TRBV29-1,CSSVSGGINEQFF
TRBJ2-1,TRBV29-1,CSVRPREWEQFF